These 26 T cell receptor beta chains were all obtained from the same sample, sequenced in a study of T-cell memory formation after mild COVID-19. From the 5' RACE reads, TCRdb called clonotypes with MiXCR, one entry per CDR3 protein. The sample consists of about 160,000 distinct CDR3 sequences, around a third of them appearing once. Sequencing input: PBMCs or a T cell subset sorted from them (not recorded which). These TCRs come from an adult woman who had mild COVID-19 (a few samples of this study predate the infection). Cell type and time point are not known.

This chain joins TRBV10-3 and TRBJ1-5, with D perhaps matching TRBD1 (5 bases). This CDR3 spans 13 amino acids. Germline CDR1 is ENHRY and CDR2 is SYGVKD. With 3 bases removed from V and 7 bases from J, the gap between germline ends came to 10 bases. CDR3 sequence: CAISEGHEQPQHF. The DNA for the CDR3 is TGTGCCATCAGTGAAGGACACGAGCAGCCCCAGCATTTT.

In this sample, this clonotype turned up a few times. The rearrangement links TRBV7-6 to TRBJ2-1, with 8 bases that match TRBD1. The J segment lost 7 bases and the V segment lost 2 bases, leaving 13 bases of the junction unmatched. This CDR3 region has 17 residues. Germline CDR1 is SGHVS and CDR2 is FNYEAQ. The CDR3 protein is CASSLRSTQGAGNEQFF. The CDR3 DNA reads TGTGCCAGCAGCTTAAGGTCTACGCAGGGGGCCGGTAATGAGCAGTTCTTC.

This clonotype was seen many times. CDR3 sequence: CASSLSSPTYNEQFF. The CDR3 region has the DNA TGTGCCAGCAGTTTGTCGTCACCCACCTACAATGAGCAGTTCTTC. The J gene is TRBJ2-1, the V gene TRBV27, with D unresolved. The V and J ends lost 3 bases and 2 bases respectively, with 11 bases between them. The CDR3 has 15 residues. Germline V gives CDR1 MNHEY, CDR2 SMNVEV (reference sequence).

The chain employs TRBV19 and TRBJ2-5; the D gene is possibly TRBD2 (5 bases). CDR3 size: 13 residues. The V end was cut by 6 bases, the J end by 3 bases, with 11 bases between. In germline, CDR1 is LNHDA, CDR2 SQIVND (reference sequence). The CDR3 protein is CASRRLGEETQYF. The CDR3 DNA sequence: TGTGCCAGTAGAAGGTTGGGAGAAGAGACCCAGTACTTC.

The chain recombines TRBV5-1 with TRBJ1-1; no clear D gene. Germline V gene data show CDR1 as SGHRS and CDR2 as YFSETQ. V lost 0 bases, J lost 4 bases, and 10 bases lay in between. The CDR3 consists of 14 residues. CDR3 sequence (DNA): TGCGCCAGCAGCTTGGGGCAGGACTTCACTGAAGCTTTCTTT. This sequence encodes CASSLGQDFTEAFF.

This clonotype appeared a few times. This chain uses TRBV3-1 with TRBJ2-5; D may be TRBD2 (6 bases). Germline CDR1 LGHDT, CDR2 YNNKEL (reference sequence). Trimming pared 1 base from V and 5 bases from J, leaving 17 bases between. This CDR3 region has 16 residues. CDR3 in DNA: TGTGCCAGCAGCCAAGTCGCCGCACTAGGAGGGGAGACCCAGTACTTC. It codes for CASSQVAALGGETQYF.

The chain recombines TRBV3-1 with TRBJ2-7; D is perhaps TRBD2 (6 bases). The CDR3 covers 14 residues. Germline CDR1 is LGHDT and CDR2 is YNNKEL (reference sequence). Deletions cut 2 bases from V and 7 bases from J, with 15 bases between. CDR3 region: CASSQRTEGWEQYF. CDR3 sequence (DNA): TGTGCCAGCAGCCAAAGGACGGAGGGTTGGGAGCAGTACTTC.

This clonotype occurred once. V and J are TRBV7-8 and TRBJ1-2; a possible D gene is TRBD1 (5 bases). Germline loops: CDR1 SGHVS, CDR2 FQNEAQ. V was shortened by 1 base and J by 3 bases, with 12 bases between the two germline ends. This CDR3 spans 15 amino acids. The CDR3 bases are TGTGCCAGCAGCTTAGGGGGCAGCCCAGACTATGGCTACACCTTC. As protein: CASSLGGSPDYGYTF.

The V and J genes are TRBV12-3 or TRBV12-4 and TRBJ2-1; a possible D gene is TRBD2 (5 bases). V dropped 6 bases and J dropped 2 bases, with 11 bases sitting between them. The CDR3 totals 14 residues. CDR3 DNA: TGTGCCAGCAGCCCCCCCGGGGCCTACAATGAGCAGTTCTTC. It is translated as CASSPPGAYNEQFF.

This clonotype was counted between two and nine times. The chain joins TRBV20-1 to TRBJ2-7; 7 nucleotides align to TRBD2. V trimming: 1 base; J trimming: 3 bases; junction bases outside the gene matches: 12. Germline assignment: CDR1 DFQATT and CDR2 SNEGSKA (reference sequence). The CDR3 runs 16 residues. The CDR3 reads CSARALDAREFYEQYF. The CDR3 DNA is TGCAGTGCTAGAGCCCTCGATGCGCGGGAGTTCTACGAGCAGTACTTC.

This clonotype appeared a few times. V is TRBV12-3 or TRBV12-4 and J is TRBJ2-2; 8 bases agree with TRBD2. The trim removed 4 bases at V and 3 bases at J, leaving 10 bases unmatched. The CDR3 totals 17 residues. This CDR3 is CASSYRAAGGYTGELFF. Here the CDR3 DNA reads TGTGCCAGCAGTTATCGCGCTGCGGGAGGTTACACCGGGGAGCTGTTTTTT.

This clonotype has more than one count but fewer than ten. CDR3 sequence (DNA): TGTGCCAGCCCTAGAGGCCTGGGAAAATCCTACGAGCAGTACTTC. Its protein product is CASPRGLGKSYEQYF. The V call is TRBV7-6, the J call TRBJ2-7; D gene ambiguous. CDR1 and CDR2 from the germline V gene are SGHVS and FNYEAQ. The CDR3 spans 15 residues. V was clipped by 8 bases and J by 1 base, with 18 bases between them.

In this sample, this clonotype turned up a few times. The J gene is TRBJ2-3, the V gene TRBV4-2; D possibly uses TRBD1 or TRBD2 (5 bases each). Germline loops: CDR1 LGHNA, CDR2 YNFKEQ. CDR3 length equals 17 residues. Trimming stripped 4 bases from V and 2 bases from J, with 19 bases between. The CDR3, as DNA: TGTGCCAGCAGCCGCTTCGGGGCTCAGTACACCACAGATACGCAGTATTTT. Its protein is CASSRFGAQYTTDTQYF.

This chain uses TRBV18 with TRBJ1-1, with D uncertain. With 0 bases removed from V and 4 bases from J, the gap between germline ends came to 15 bases. This CDR3 comprises 16 residues. Per the germline V gene, CDR1 is KGHSH and CDR2 is LQKENI. The CDR3 is CASSPPANIGSTEAFF. The CDR3 bases are TGTGCCAGCTCACCACCTGCAAATATTGGGTCCACTGAAGCTTTCTTT.

The CDR3, as DNA: TGTGCCTCCCGGGCAGCGGACATCCCCTACGAGCAGTACTTC. This gives the protein CASRAADIPYEQYF. V gene TRBV10-3 combines with J gene TRBJ2-7; D might be TRBD1 or TRBD2, each matching 5 bases. In germline, CDR1 is ENHRY, CDR2 SYGVKD. The CDR3 totals 14 residues. Between the trimmed V and J ends, which lost 11 bases and 2 bases, there was a span of 19 bases.

This clonotype occurred a few times. The V and J genes are TRBV20-1 and TRBJ2-1; D gene unclear. Trimming left V 8 bases short and J 8 bases short, with 34 bases between. The germline V gene encodes CDR1 DFQATT and CDR2 SNEGSKA (reference sequence). This CDR3 region has 18 residues. This chain's CDR3 is CSPPRNAPGSPSEHEQFF. CDR3 coding DNA: TGCAGTCCGCCGAGAAACGCCCCAGGATCCCCTTCCGAGCATGAGCAGTTCTTC.

This chain joins TRBV20-1 and TRBJ2-3; the match to TRBD1 covers 7 bases. CDR3 length: 16 residues. Germline CDR1 is DFQATT and CDR2 is SNEGSKA (reference sequence). V lost 5 bases and J lost 6; bases outside the gene matches: 17. DNA for the CDR3: TGCAGTGCTGGGGCCGACAGGGTCCTTAAGCGGGATACGCAGTATTTT. Its protein is CSAGADRVLKRDTQYF.

This clonotype was recorded a few times. The rearrangement joins TRBV3-1 to TRBJ1-1; D may be TRBD1 (5 bases). This CDR3 region has 15 residues. Trimming left V 0 bases short and J 0 bases short, with 8 bases between. Germline V gene sequence: CDR1 LGHDT, CDR2 YNNKEL (reference sequence). The CDR3 nucleotides read TGTGCCAGCAGCCAAGACTCAGGGATGAACACTGAAGCTTTCTTT. It yields the protein CASSQDSGMNTEAFF.

The chain joins TRBV10-3 to TRBJ1-1, with D tentatively TRBD1 (5 bases). The V and J ends lost 0 bases and 1 base respectively, with 18 bases between them. CDR3 length: 18 amino acids. Germline-derived CDR1 and CDR2 are ENHRY and SYGVKD. This CDR3 reads CAISESILGLWSNTEAFF. DNA of the CDR3: TGTGCCATCAGTGAGTCGATACTGGGGCTGTGGTCGAACACTGAAGCTTTCTTT.

This clonotype was seen a few times. This rearrangement joins TRBV6-2 or TRBV6-3 to TRBJ1-1, with 8 bases matching TRBD1. J lost 5 bases, V lost 8 bases, and 10 bases had no gene match. CDR1 and CDR2 (germline): MNHEY, SVGEGT. The CDR3 runs 14 residues. CDR3 DNA sequence: TGTGCCAGCGGTCGAAACAGACAGGGGACTGAAGCTTTCTTT. It codes for CASGRNRQGTEAFF.

Only a few counts were recorded for this clonotype. CDR3 residues: CASSQGQGDTGELFF. The CDR3 DNA follows: TGTGCCAGCAGTCAAGGACAGGGGGACACCGGGGAGCTGTTTTTT. The chain recombines TRBV2 with TRBJ2-2; 10 bases match TRBD1. Germline loops: CDR1 SNHLY, CDR2 FYNNEI. Germline trimming cut 5 bases from V and 3 bases from J; bases unmatched to any gene: 3. The CDR3 is 15 amino acids.

V gene TRBV2 combines with J gene TRBJ1-5, with D hard to call. This CDR3 is built from 16 residues. CDR1 SNHLY and CDR2 FYNNEI come from the germline V gene. V lost 2 bases to trimming and J lost 5 bases, with 16 bases between them. Here the CDR3 reads CASSELRPGVDQPQHF. The CDR3 coding sequence is TGTGCCAGCAGTGAACTTAGGCCGGGCGTGGATCAGCCCCAGCATTTT.

This chain joins TRBV29-1 and TRBJ1-2; D gene unclear. CDR1 and CDR2 (germline): SQVTM, ANQGSEA. The CDR3 length is 11 residues. The ends were cut back, 5 bases at V and 6 bases at J, with 10 bases in the middle. In DNA form, the CDR3 reads TGCAGCGTTCGGGCCTCCGATGGCTACACCTTC. As protein: CSVRASDGYTF. The full variable domain, with the rest looked up from reference TRBV29-1 and TRBJ1-2, is SAVISQKPSRDICQRGTSLTIQCQVDSQVTMMFWYRQQPGQSLTLIATANQGSEATYESGFVIDKFPISRPNLTFSTLTVSNMSPEDSSIYLCSVRASDGYTFGSGTRLTVV.

As regards this clonotype: Germline and junction disagree at one end, which may indicate a read error. The genes are TRBV12-3 or TRBV12-4 and TRBJ2-2, with 12 bases identical to TRBD2. This CDR3 is built from 15 residues. The CDR3: CASSLAGGPVGELFF. CDR3 DNA sequence: TGTGCCAGCAGTCTAGCGGGGGGGCCTGTCGGGGAGCTGTTTTTT.

The chain has TRBV6-6 and TRBJ2-3; 12 nucleotides agree with TRBD1. The germline V gene encodes CDR1 MNHNY and CDR2 SVGAGI (reference sequence). V lost 4 bases and J lost 2; bases outside the gene matches: 1. The CDR3 contains 15 residues. CDR3 coding DNA: TGTGCCAGCAGTTTGGGACAGGGGGCCACAGATACGCAGTATTTT. Protein: CASSLGQGATDTQYF.

This sequence joins TRBV5-4 and TRBJ2-7; 8 nucleotides line up with TRBD1. V lost 3 bases, J lost 1 base, and 18 bases stayed unmatched. The CDR3 runs 19 residues. Germline CDR1 and CDR2: SGHNT and YYREEE (reference sequence). CDR3 amino acids: CASSWRAGGAGSGSYEQYF. The CDR3 nucleotides read TGTGCCAGCAGCTGGCGGGCAGGGGGCGCGGGTTCCGGATCCTACGAGCAGTACTTC.